The 10 T cell receptor beta chains below were found in one sample sequenced in a study of shared clonotypes between healthy human individuals. Assay: immunoSEQ multiplex PCR; the TCRdb copy retains only in-frame clones and omits some. The table includes a few million clones, just over 90% detected once. The sequenced material came from naive CD4+ T cells from PBMCs. Subset noted: CD45RA+ positively selected. The receptors were sampled from a man between 18 and 35 years old in good health. Some clones in this sample may be carry-over from other donors' samples.

This chain connects TRBV6-5 to TRBJ1-3, with D tentatively TRBD1 (5 bases). The germline V and J ends were trimmed by 3 bases and 2 bases, with 14 bases remaining between them. The length of the CDR3 is 16 residues. Germline V CDR1 and CDR2: MNHEY, SVGAGI. The CDR3 DNA follows: TGTGCCAGCAGTTATTTGGGGCTTTCGGCTGGAAACACCATATATTTT. Encoded protein: CASSYLGLSAGNTIYF.

The chain links TRBV6-1 to TRBJ1-1; TRBD1 agrees at 7 bases. Germline assignment: CDR1 MNHNS and CDR2 SASEGT. V was clipped by 4 bases and J by 0 bases; unmatched bases: 14. The CDR3 runs to 18 residues. The CDR3 region is CASSAGRGITPMNTEAFF. For the CDR3, the DNA is TGTGCCAGCAGTGCGGGCAGGGGGATAACCCCAATGAACACTGAAGCTTTCTTT.

The rearrangement joins TRBV2 to TRBJ2-1, with 7 positions matching TRBD1. This CDR3 has 16 residues. The germline CDR1 and CDR2 sequences are SNHLY and FYNNEI. Trimming took 5 bases from V and 0 from J; bases not matched to a gene: 7. CDR3 in amino acids: CASSFRDRSSYNEQFF. DNA of the CDR3: TGTGCCAGCAGTTTCCGGGACAGAAGCTCCTACAATGAGCAGTTCTTC.

The gene calls are TRBV7-2 and TRBJ2-6; no definite D call. Looked up from germline, CDR1 is SGHTA and CDR2 is FQGNSA. Between the trimmed V and J ends, which lost 5 bases and 1 base, there was a span of 9 bases. This CDR3 contains 15 residues. CDR3 amino acids: CASSANPSGANVLTF. For the CDR3, the DNA is TGTGCCAGCAGCGCGAACCCGTCTGGGGCCAACGTCCTGACTTTC.

The gene calls are TRBV4-1 and TRBJ1-1; the D gene is possibly TRBD1 (5 bases). Germline lookup yields CDR1 MGHRA and CDR2 YSYEKL. This CDR3 is 18 amino acids long. The germline V and J ends were trimmed by 1 base and 1 base, with 19 bases remaining between them. CDR3 loop: CASSQAQGSSLWNTEAFF. As DNA, the CDR3 is TGCGCCAGCAGCCAAGCCCAGGGCAGCTCACTCTGGAACACTGAAGCTTTCTTT.

This clone occurred a few times. This sequence joins TRBV19 and TRBJ1-5, with 8 bases fitting TRBD1. V dropped 6 bases and J dropped 2; count of bases not matched to a gene: 3. The CDR3 runs to 14 residues. Germline V gene lookup returns CDR1 LNHDA and CDR2 SQIVND (reference sequence). Here the CDR3 DNA reads TGTGCCAGTAGGGGACAGGCGGGCAATCAGCCCCAGCATTTT. Translating gives CASRGQAGNQPQHF.

Turning to this clone: Other DNA sequences in this specimen translate into the identical CDR3. The V gene is TRBV29-1, the J gene TRBJ1-1, with 8 bases aligning to TRBD1. Germline CDR1 reads SQVTM; CDR2 reads ANQGSEA. This CDR3 has 14 residues. After removal of 3 bases from V and 3 bases from J, the junction contained 6 bases not matched to a gene. The CDR3 DNA follows: TGCAGCGTTGAGTCAGGGGGCCCGGACACTGAAGCTTTCTTT. It codes for CSVESGGPDTEAFF.

The V and J genes are TRBV7-9 and TRBJ1-5, with D maybe TRBD1 (6 bases). This CDR3 contains 16 residues. Germline-derived CDR1 and CDR2 are SEHNR and FQNEAQ (reference sequence). The V end was cut by 1 base, the J end by 3 bases, with 13 bases between. In DNA, the CDR3 is TGTGCCAGCAGCTTAGGAGCAGGGGTTAACAATCAGCCCCAGCATTTT. Its translation: CASSLGAGVNNQPQHF.

The V call is TRBV7-9, the J call TRBJ1-5; weak D call: TRBD1 (5 bases). The CDR3 is 14 residues long. V was cut by 1 base and J by 5 bases, with 9 bases left in between. Per germline, CDR1 SEHNR and CDR2 FQNEAQ (reference sequence). This chain's CDR3 is CASSLGGLDQPQHF. The CDR3 DNA is TGTGCCAGCAGCTTAGGGGGACTTGATCAGCCCCAGCATTTT.

In regard to this clone: The same CDR3 also results from other DNA sequences found in this sample. The chain joins TRBV2 to TRBJ1-1, with 8 positions matching TRBD1. The CDR3 has 13 residues. CDR1 is SNHLY and CDR2 is FYNNEI in the germline V gene. Germline trimming cut 5 bases from V and 4 bases from J; bases unmatched to any gene: 3. CDR3 sequence (DNA): TGTGCCAGCAGTTTCACAGGGGGCACTGAAGCTTTCTTT. Protein: CASSFTGGTEAFF.